This T cell receptor (beta chain) was captured in a study of breast tumors, draining lymph nodes, adjacent tissues. TCRdb itself ran the multiplex PCR reads through MiXCR, one entry per CDR3 protein. The sample has about 270,000 distinct CDR3 sequences; 30% are singletons. With respect to this clonotype: Its antigen is undetermined. A clone one base away is much larger, so this may be a read error.

Study results and caveats: The data were judged consistent with most tumor T cells coming from lymph node and expanding in tumor. Tumor repertoires ranked between lymph nodes and nontumor tissue in diversity, with V and J gene preferences.

Germline assignment: CDR1 SGHNT and CDR2 YYREEE (reference sequence). This CDR3 is 14 amino acids long. Axillary draining lymph nodes of breast cancer patients supplied the node samples. This TCR came from a female donor with breast cancer. Some clones in this sample may be carry-over from other donors' samples. The rearrangement links TRBV5-4 to TRBJ2-7, with 13 bases fitting TRBD2. The sample comprised axillary lymph node tissue. This CDR3 reads CASNPGLAGNEQHF. CDR3 bases: TGTGCCAGCAATCCGGGACTAGCGGGAAACGAGCAGCACTTC.